Shown below are 2 T cell receptor beta chains from a single sample sequenced in a study of breast tumors, draining lymph nodes, adjacent tissues. TCRdb processed the multiplex PCR reads anew with MiXCR; each CDR3 protein has one entry. The sample yields 15,000 to 20,000 distinct CDR3 sequences, under 70% seen once. Material: tumor-adjacent breast tissue. The receptor set was obtained from a female donor with breast cancer. Some clones in this sample may be carry-over from other donors' samples.

There are many counts of this clonotype. This chain connects TRBV7-2 to TRBJ1-6, with 8 nucleotides matching TRBD1. This CDR3 has 14 residues. The V gene's germline CDR1 is SGHTA and CDR2 FQGNSA. Trimming removed 6 bases from V and 9 bases from J; junction bases left unmatched: 7. DNA for the CDR3: TGTGCCAGCAGTCCAGGGGGCCGGGTTTCACCCCTCCACTTT. Its translation is CASSPGGRVSPLHF.

CDR3 bases: TGTGCCAGCAGCACCCGACAGGGGGCAGATACGCAGTATTTT. Amino acid sequence: CASSTRQGADTQYF. J is TRBJ2-3 and V is TRBV7-8; 9 nucleotides match TRBD1. The CDR3 has 14 amino acids. The V segment lost 5 bases and the J segment 4 bases; nucleotides outside the gene matches: 4. The V gene's germline CDR1 is SGHVS and CDR2 FQNEAQ. The variable domain in full, completed from reference TRBV7-8 and TRBJ2-3, reads GAGVSQSPRYKVAKRGQDVALRCDPISGHVSLFWYQQALGQGPEFLTYFQNEAQLDKSGLPSDRFFAERPEGSVSTLKIQRTQQEDSAVYLCASSTRQGADTQYFGPGTRLTVL.